These 21 T cell receptor beta chains originate from one sample sequenced in a study of cytomegalovirus exposure and HLA in healthy donors. With 60 Vbeta and 13 Jbeta primers, the PCR was carried out. Method: immunoSEQ multiplex PCR; TCRdb's copy keeps in-frame clones and lacks some. Of about 80,000 clones detected, 79% appear once; the ten largest clones hold 20% to 25%. Specimen: PBMCs. All receptors derive from a woman between 40 and 50 years old in good health and CMV-seropositive.

CDR3 sequence (DNA): TGCGCCAGCAGAAATTTTGGACTCCGGGAGACCCAGTACTTC. This encodes CASRNFGLRETQYF. The chain couples TRBV5-1 to TRBJ2-5, with D possibly matching TRBD2 (5 bases). The V end was cut by 5 bases, the J end by 5 bases, with 16 bases between. Per germline, CDR1 SGHRS and CDR2 YFSETQ. The CDR3 is made up of 14 amino acids.

This chain joins TRBV28 and TRBJ2-2; 8 nucleotides match TRBD2. The J segment lost 4 bases and the V segment lost 10 bases, leaving 5 bases of the junction unmatched. The CDR3 has 13 residues. Looked up from germline, CDR1 is MDHEN and CDR2 is SYDVKM. CDR3 sequence: CATIAGITGELFF. Here the CDR3 DNA reads TGTGCCACCATAGCGGGAATCACCGGGGAGCTGTTTTTT. Full variable domain (rest looked up from reference TRBV28 and TRBJ2-2): DVKVTQSSRYLVKRTGEKVFLECVQDMDHENMFWYRQDPGLGLRLIYFSYDVKMKEKGDIPEGYSVSREKKERFSLILESASTNQTSMYLCATIAGITGELFFGEGSRLTVL.

The gene calls are TRBV6-1 and TRBJ2-1; 12 bases map to TRBD2. The length of the CDR3 is 14 residues. V dropped 6 bases and J dropped 9; count of bases not matched to a gene: 6. Looked up from germline, CDR1 is MNHNS and CDR2 is SASEGT. The CDR3 nucleotides are TGTGCCAGCAGGACTAGCGGGAGTCGGGGTGAGCAGTTCTTC. This translates into CASRTSGSRGEQFF.

This clone was counted a single time. The J gene is TRBJ2-5, the V gene TRBV15; the match to TRBD2 covers 9 bases. The germline gives CDR1 LNHNV, CDR2 YYDKDF (reference sequence). This CDR3 is built from 16 residues. The junction had 7 bases not matched to a gene; V was cut back by 0 bases and J by 5 bases. The CDR3 DNA follows: TGTGCCACCAGCAGAGAGTGGGCGGGAGGGACGGAGACCCAGTACTTC. It codes for CATSREWAGGTETQYF.

The CDR3 here is CASSLTGNEQYF. In DNA, the CDR3 is TGTGCCAGCAGTTTAACCGGGAACGAGCAGTACTTC. The chain joins TRBV28 to TRBJ2-7; D is perhaps TRBD2 (5 bases). This CDR3 contains 12 residues. V dropped 2 bases and J dropped 5 bases, with 7 bases sitting between them. Germline V gene sequence: CDR1 MDHEN, CDR2 SYDVKM.

J is TRBJ1-3 and V is TRBV9; 9 bases line up with TRBD1. The CDR3 totals 17 residues. V lost 3 bases, J lost 7 bases, and 14 bases stayed unmatched. Germline V gene sequence: CDR1 SGDLS, CDR2 YYNGEE. DNA for the CDR3: TGTGCCAGCAGCGCCCCGGGACAGGGTGTTTCATTTAACACCATATATTTT. Translated: CASSAPGQGVSFNTIYF.

The CDR3 sequence is CASSLGAAETQYF. CDR3 nucleotide sequence: TGTGCCAGCAGCTTGGGTGCGGCAGAGACCCAGTACTTC. The rearrangement links TRBV5-6 to TRBJ2-5; D is uncertain. Trimming shortened V by 0 bases and J by 4 bases, and 7 bases separated the two germline ends. This CDR3 region has 13 residues. CDR1 and CDR2 from the germline V gene are SGHDT and YYEEEE.

Points on this clone: The junction departs from germline at one end; a sequencing error may be responsible. This chain joins TRBV2 and TRBJ1-1; D is possibly TRBD1 (5 bases). The length of the CDR3 is 16 residues. Germline V gene lookup returns CDR1 SNHLY and CDR2 FYNNEI. CDR3 region: CASSEGGRRLNIEAFF. The DNA of the CDR3 is TGTGCCAGCAGTGAAGGGGGCAGACGGCTGAACATTGAAGCTTTCTTT.

In nucleotides, the CDR3 is TGTGCCAGCAGTTTGGGGACTAGTAAACACGAGCAGTACTTC. Translated: CASSLGTSKHEQYF. This sequence joins TRBV6-5 and TRBJ2-7, with 8 bases identical to TRBD2. The V and J ends lost 4 bases and 5 bases, in that order; junction bases with no gene match: 7. The CDR3 loop spans 14 amino acids. Germline V CDR1 and CDR2: MNHEY, SVGAGI.

The chain uses TRBV28 and TRBJ1-5; TRBD1 matches at 8 bases. CDR3 size: 14 residues. The V gene's germline CDR1 is MDHEN and CDR2 SYDVKM. V shed 6 bases and J 5 bases; nucleotides not matched to a gene: 6. The CDR3 region has the DNA TGTGCCAGCAGGATCGGGACAGGATATCAGCCCCAGCATTTT. Amino acids: CASRIGTGYQPQHF. The full variable domain, in which reference TRBV28 and TRBJ1-5 provide the parts outside the CDR3, is DVKVTQSSRYLVKRTGEKVFLECVQDMDHENMFWYRQDPGLGLRLIYFSYDVKMKEKGDIPEGYSVSREKKERFSLILESASTNQTSMYLCASRIGTGYQPQHFGDGTRLSIL.

This clone occurred a few times. The V call is TRBV6-1, the J call TRBJ2-2; D is ambiguous. The CDR3 runs 14 residues. V was clipped by 2 bases and J by 4 bases, with 8 bases between them. Germline CDR1 MNHNS, CDR2 SASEGT. The CDR3 nucleotides read TGTGCCAGCAGTGAACCACGAGTCACCGGGGAGCTGTTTTTT. This translates into CASSEPRVTGELFF.

The J gene is TRBJ2-1, the V gene TRBV7-6, with 11 bases that match TRBD2. CDR1 and CDR2 from the germline V gene are SGHVS and FNYEAQ. The CDR3 is 16 amino acids. V gave up 5 bases and J gave up 7 bases; unmatched junction bases: 10. This CDR3 is CASSVIAGGPGNEQFF. CDR3 nucleotide sequence: TGTGCCAGCAGCGTAATAGCGGGGGGGCCGGGGAATGAGCAGTTCTTC.

The J gene is TRBJ2-6, the V gene TRBV6-4; TRBD2 matches at 8 bases. Losses at the gene ends were 7 bases for V and 4 bases for J; bases not matched to a gene: 12. Germline V gene lookup returns CDR1 MRHNA and CDR2 SNTAGT. This CDR3 region has 17 residues. The CDR3 bases are TGTGCCAGCATTCAACGGACTAGCTCGCCCGGGGCCAACGTCCTGACTTTC. It codes for CASIQRTSSPGANVLTF.

The chain combines TRBV19 with TRBJ2-7; perhaps TRBD2 as D (5 bases). The CDR3 is 12 residues long. Trimming pared 1 base from V and 4 bases from J, leaving 5 bases between. Germline V gene sequence: CDR1 LNHDA, CDR2 SQIVND (reference sequence). Written as DNA, the CDR3 is TGTGCCAGTAGTATAGGCGGGTACGAGCAGTACTTC. Its protein product is CASSIGGYEQYF.

The rearrangement joins TRBV10-3 to TRBJ2-1, with TRBD1 matching over 9 bases. The junction had 4 bases not matched to a gene; V was cut back by 8 bases and J by 2 bases. Germline CDR1 ENHRY, CDR2 SYGVKD. This CDR3 is built from 14 residues. The CDR3 coding sequence is TGTGCCATCGCCGGGACAGGGACCTACAATGAGCAGTTCTTC. It encodes CAIAGTGTYNEQFF.

The rearrangement links TRBV4-1 to TRBJ1-2; 7 bases match TRBD1. V gave up 7 bases and J gave up 2 bases; unmatched junction bases: 7. Germline V gives CDR1 MGHRA, CDR2 YSYEKL. This CDR3 spans 14 amino acids. The CDR3 nucleotides read TGCGCCAGCACACCCAAGGGGGCGAACTATGGCTACACCTTC. It is translated as CASTPKGANYGYTF.

The CDR3 loop reads CSVDRDRDTQYF. The CDR3 DNA reads TGCAGCGTTGATAGAGATCGGGATACGCAGTATTTT. V usage is TRBV29-1 and J usage is TRBJ2-3, with no clear D. CDR1 SQVTM and CDR2 ANQGSEA come from the germline V gene. There are 12 residues in the CDR3. V lost 3 bases and J 6 bases, leaving 10 bases between the germline ends.

The V call is TRBV27, the J call TRBJ2-7; 8 positions agree with TRBD1. Per germline, CDR1 MNHEY and CDR2 SMNVEV (reference sequence). J was trimmed by 2 bases and V by 3 bases; bases with no gene match: 9. CDR3 length equals 16 residues. The CDR3 nucleotides are TGTGCCAGCAGTTTCTCCTCCGGGACAGGACCCTACGAGCAGTACTTC. Translating gives CASSFSSGTGPYEQYF.

This clone was observed a handful of times. The gene calls are TRBV2 and TRBJ2-2, with 7 bases aligning to TRBD1. The CDR3 totals 15 residues. Trimming removed 9 bases from V and 2 bases from J; junction bases left unmatched: 9. Germline CDR1 is SNHLY and CDR2 is FYNNEI. The CDR3 spells CARGIDRVNTGELFF. The CDR3 nucleotides are TGTGCCAGGGGGATCGACAGGGTTAACACCGGGGAGCTGTTTTTT.

This rearrangement joins TRBV6-6 to TRBJ1-5; 9 nucleotides match TRBD1. This CDR3 region has 16 residues. Germline V CDR1 and CDR2: MNHNY, SVGAGI (reference sequence). V lost 7 bases and J lost 7; bases outside the gene matches: 14. The CDR3 loop reads CASKGGGQGLGQPQHF. DNA for the CDR3: TGTGCCAGCAAGGGGGGGGGACAGGGATTAGGACAGCCCCAGCATTTT.

This sequence joins TRBV6-5 and TRBJ1-3; D is unresolved. This CDR3 is 16 amino acids long. V lost 2 bases, J lost 0 bases, and 11 bases lay in between. Germline lookup yields CDR1 MNHEY and CDR2 SVGAGI. CDR3 bases: TGTGCCAGCAGTTACAACAGCTATCGCTCTGGAAACACCATATATTTT. Its protein product is CASSYNSYRSGNTIYF.